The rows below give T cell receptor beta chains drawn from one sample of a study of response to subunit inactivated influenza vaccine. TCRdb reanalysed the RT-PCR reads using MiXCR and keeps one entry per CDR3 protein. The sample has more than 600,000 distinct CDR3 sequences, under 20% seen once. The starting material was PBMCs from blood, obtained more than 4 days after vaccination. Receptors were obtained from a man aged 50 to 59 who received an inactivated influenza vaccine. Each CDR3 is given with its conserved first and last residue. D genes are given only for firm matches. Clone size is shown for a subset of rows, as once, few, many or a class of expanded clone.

CDR3nt: TGTGCCAGCAGGATAACGGCGTCCGGCAATCAGCCCCAGCATTTT; CDR3aa: CASRITASGNQPQHF; j_gene: TRBJ1-5; abundance: .; d_gene: .; v_gene: TRBV6-2/TRBV6-3
CDR3nt: TGTGCCAGCAGCGTAGTGGCAGGGCAGGGACAGACCCAGTACTTC; CDR3aa: CASSVVAGQGQTQYF; j_gene: TRBJ2-5; abundance: few; d_gene: .; v_gene: TRBV9
CDR3nt: TGTGCCAGCAGCGCCGCCATTCGGGGCGAGCAGTTCTTC; CDR3aa: CASSAAIRGEQFF; j_gene: TRBJ2-1; abundance: .; d_gene: .; v_gene: TRBV7-3
CDR3nt: TGTGCCGCCGGGGGGGGGCCGATGACCGGGGTCTATGGCTACACCTTC; CDR3aa: CAAGGGPMTGVYGYTF; j_gene: TRBJ1-2; abundance: few; d_gene: .; v_gene: TRBV10-3
CDR3nt: TGCAGCGTCGGACAGGGGGTCCGCAATCAGCCCCAGCATTTT; CDR3aa: CSVGQGVRNQPQHF; j_gene: TRBJ1-5; abundance: .; d_gene: TRBD1; v_gene: TRBV29-1
CDR3nt: TGCGCCAGCAGCTTGAGGACAGATAGCACCGGGGAGCTGTTTTTT; CDR3aa: CASSLRTDSTGELFF; j_gene: TRBJ2-2; abundance: .; d_gene: .; v_gene: TRBV5-1
CDR3nt: TGCGCCAGCAGCGCCGGGACAGCCCCCCACGAGCAGTACTTC; CDR3aa: CASSAGTAPHEQYF; j_gene: TRBJ2-7; abundance: few; d_gene: TRBD1; v_gene: TRBV5-1
CDR3nt: TGCGCCAGCAGCTATGGGACGGGAGATAGCACAGATACGCAGTATTTT; CDR3aa: CASSYGTGDSTDTQYF; j_gene: TRBJ2-3; abundance: .; d_gene: .; v_gene: TRBV5-1
CDR3nt: TGCGCCAGCAGCCTATACGGACTAGCGGGAATCCCCTCGTATGAGCAGTTCTTC; CDR3aa: CASSLYGLAGIPSYEQFF; j_gene: TRBJ2-1; abundance: .; d_gene: TRBD2; v_gene: TRBV5-1
CDR3nt: TGTGCCATCAGTGAGTCAGGTTCCCACAATGAGCAGTTCTTC; CDR3aa: CAISESGSHNEQFF; j_gene: TRBJ2-1; abundance: few; d_gene: .; v_gene: TRBV10-3
CDR3nt: TGCGCCAGCAGCCAAGATCGCGGATCCCCCCTCCACTTT; CDR3aa: CASSQDRGSPLHF; j_gene: TRBJ1-6; abundance: many; d_gene: .; v_gene: TRBV4-3
CDR3nt: TGTGCCAGCAGCCGTCACGGAGATACGCAGTATTTT; CDR3aa: CASSRHGDTQYF; j_gene: TRBJ2-3; abundance: few; d_gene: .; v_gene: TRBV12-3/TRBV12-4
CDR3nt: TGTGCCAGCAGCTTAACCACAACCGGGACGGAATACACAGATACGCAGTATTTT; CDR3aa: CASSLTTTGTEYTDTQYF; j_gene: TRBJ2-3; abundance: few; d_gene: .; v_gene: TRBV7-6
CDR3nt: TGTGCCATCAAGTCATCAGGGGGTAATGGCTACACCTTC; CDR3aa: CAIKSSGGNGYTF; j_gene: TRBJ1-2; abundance: .; d_gene: TRBD1; v_gene: TRBV6-2/TRBV6-3
CDR3nt: TGTGCCAGCACCTACGGGACTAGCGGAACCTACGAGCAGTACTTC; CDR3aa: CASTYGTSGTYEQYF; j_gene: TRBJ2-7; abundance: .; d_gene: TRBD2; v_gene: TRBV3-1
CDR3nt: TGTGCCAGCAGCCAATTCGCTAGCGGGTCCTACGAGCAGTACTTC; CDR3aa: CASSQFASGSYEQYF; j_gene: TRBJ2-7; abundance: .; d_gene: TRBD2; v_gene: TRBV3-1
CDR3nt: TGTGCCACCGCCTGGGACTGGGTGAACACCGGGGAGCTGTTTTTT; CDR3aa: CATAWDWVNTGELFF; j_gene: TRBJ2-2; abundance: .; d_gene: .; v_gene: TRBV6-1
CDR3nt: TGTGCCAGCTCACCACCTCAGGGCACTAGCACAGATACGCAGTATTTT; CDR3aa: CASSPPQGTSTDTQYF; j_gene: TRBJ2-3; abundance: .; d_gene: .; v_gene: TRBV18
CDR3nt: TGCGCCAGCAGCCAAGACTGGACTTATAACTATGGCTACACCTTC; CDR3aa: CASSQDWTYNYGYTF; j_gene: TRBJ1-2; abundance: many; d_gene: .; v_gene: TRBV4-3
CDR3nt: TGTGCCAGCAGTCCTGGACAGGGTTTGGGCTACGAGCAGTACTTC; CDR3aa: CASSPGQGLGYEQYF; j_gene: TRBJ2-7; abundance: .; d_gene: TRBD1; v_gene: TRBV6-2/TRBV6-3
CDR3nt: TGTGCCAGCAGTTTAAATTCCCTTATCTATAATTCACCCCTCCACTTT; CDR3aa: CASSLNSLIYNSPLHF; j_gene: TRBJ1-6; abundance: .; d_gene: .; v_gene: TRBV12-3/TRBV12-4
CDR3nt: TGTGCCAGCAGTCGACAGGGTTTGCAAGAGACCCAGTACTTC; CDR3aa: CASSRQGLQETQYF; j_gene: TRBJ2-5; abundance: many; d_gene: TRBD1; v_gene: TRBV12-3/TRBV12-4
CDR3nt: TGCGCCAGCGCCCAGGGGGGGGAGAGCTCCTACAATGAGCAGTTCTTC; CDR3aa: CASAQGGESSYNEQFF; j_gene: TRBJ2-1; abundance: .; d_gene: .; v_gene: TRBV5-1
CDR3nt: TGTGCCAGCAGTTTCCCCCACCGGGACACCGCCTCCTACGAGCAGTACTTC; CDR3aa: CASSFPHRDTASYEQYF; j_gene: TRBJ2-7; abundance: few; d_gene: .; v_gene: TRBV12-3/TRBV12-4
CDR3nt: TGTGCCACCAGTTTCTTGGGAAGAGGGTACAATGAGCAGTTCTTC; CDR3aa: CATSFLGRGYNEQFF; j_gene: TRBJ2-1; abundance: .; d_gene: .; v_gene: TRBV24-1
CDR3nt: TGTGCCAGCAGTGAAATGGGTTTAAGGACCGGGGAGCTGTTTTTT; CDR3aa: CASSEMGLRTGELFF; j_gene: TRBJ2-2; abundance: .; d_gene: .; v_gene: TRBV2
CDR3nt: TGTGCCAGCAGTGAATTAGGGTCCTATGGCTACACCTTC; CDR3aa: CASSELGSYGYTF; j_gene: TRBJ1-2; abundance: many; d_gene: .; v_gene: TRBV6-1
CDR3nt: TGTGCCAGCAGCTTATTGACTAGCGGGAAGTACGAGCAGTACTTC; CDR3aa: CASSLLTSGKYEQYF; j_gene: TRBJ2-7; abundance: .; d_gene: TRBD2; v_gene: TRBV7-2
CDR3nt: TGCAGCGTTGAATGGGGGACTAGAGTTGGTAATGAGCAGTTCTTC; CDR3aa: CSVEWGTRVGNEQFF; j_gene: TRBJ2-1; abundance: many; d_gene: TRBD2; v_gene: TRBV29-1
CDR3nt: TGTGCCACACAGGGGCTCCAAAACATTCAGTACTTC; CDR3aa: CATQGLQNIQYF; j_gene: TRBJ2-4; abundance: .; d_gene: TRBD1; v_gene: TRBV7-9
CDR3nt: TGCAGCGTGGCGGGACAATGGTACGAGCAGTACTTC; CDR3aa: CSVAGQWYEQYF; j_gene: TRBJ2-7; abundance: many; d_gene: .; v_gene: TRBV29-1
CDR3nt: TGCAGCGTTGAAGATGGGCAGGGCTCCTACGAGCAGTACTTC; CDR3aa: CSVEDGQGSYEQYF; j_gene: TRBJ2-7; abundance: .; d_gene: .; v_gene: TRBV29-1
CDR3nt: TGCGCCAGCAGCCAAGAATGGGGAGGGGAGCCCCAGCATTTT; CDR3aa: CASSQEWGGEPQHF; j_gene: TRBJ1-5; abundance: .; d_gene: .; v_gene: TRBV4-3
CDR3nt: TGTGCCAGCAGTAAGCTTGCCAGGGGAATGAACACTGAAGCTTTCTTT; CDR3aa: CASSKLARGMNTEAFF; j_gene: TRBJ1-1; abundance: .; d_gene: .; v_gene: TRBV6-4
CDR3nt: TGTGCCAGCAGTGGACAGCTCTCGAACACTGAAGCTTTCTTT; CDR3aa: CASSGQLSNTEAFF; j_gene: TRBJ1-1; abundance: .; d_gene: .; v_gene: TRBV6-1
CDR3nt: TGTGCCAGCTCACCACCGGGGACCGCTGTTCAGTACTTC; CDR3aa: CASSPPGTAVQYF; j_gene: TRBJ2-4; abundance: few; d_gene: .; v_gene: TRBV18
CDR3nt: TGTGCCAGCAGCTTAGTTGGTCTAGCGGGAGGTCAAGATACGCAGTATTTT; CDR3aa: CASSLVGLAGGQDTQYF; j_gene: TRBJ2-3; abundance: .; d_gene: TRBD2; v_gene: TRBV7-2
CDR3nt: TGTGCCAGCAGTGTAACTAGCGGGAGTAGCGGTGAGCACTTCTTC; CDR3aa: CASSVTSGSSGEHFF; j_gene: TRBJ2-1; abundance: .; d_gene: TRBD2; v_gene: TRBV6-2/TRBV6-3
CDR3nt: TGTGCCAGCAGCTTAAAGAGGTTCGGGACCTACAATGAGCAGTTCTTC; CDR3aa: CASSLKRFGTYNEQFF; j_gene: TRBJ2-1; abundance: .; d_gene: .; v_gene: TRBV7-9
CDR3nt: TGCAGTGCTGATCCCCCGGGGGGAAATGAAAAACTGTTTTTT; CDR3aa: CSADPPGGNEKLFF; j_gene: TRBJ1-4; abundance: .; d_gene: .; v_gene: TRBV20-1
CDR3nt: TGTGCCAGCAGTGACTCCCCGGGACTAGCGGCAGATACGCAGTATTTT; CDR3aa: CASSDSPGLAADTQYF; j_gene: TRBJ2-3; abundance: many; d_gene: TRBD2; v_gene: TRBV6-4
CDR3nt: TGTGCCAGCTCGCTTTTGCGGGGGGAAACAGATACGCAGTATTTT; CDR3aa: CASSLLRGETDTQYF; j_gene: TRBJ2-3; abundance: .; d_gene: TRBD2; v_gene: TRBV18
CDR3nt: TGCGCCAGCAGAGTTAGCGGCGAGGACACCGGGGAGCTGTTTTTT; CDR3aa: CASRVSGEDTGELFF; j_gene: TRBJ2-2; abundance: .; d_gene: .; v_gene: TRBV23-1
CDR3nt: TGTGCCACCAGTGATCCTAGCGGGGGTTCCTACAATGAGCAGTTCTTC; CDR3aa: CATSDPSGGSYNEQFF; j_gene: TRBJ2-1; abundance: many; d_gene: TRBD2; v_gene: TRBV24-1
CDR3nt: TGTGCCACCAGCAAAGGGACTAGCGGGGGGGGAGCCACAGGGACCCAGTACTTC; CDR3aa: CATSKGTSGGGATGTQYF; j_gene: TRBJ2-5; abundance: .; d_gene: TRBD2; v_gene: TRBV15
CDR3nt: TGCAGCCAAGCGGGGAAGATCTACGAGCAGTACTTC; CDR3aa: CSQAGKIYEQYF; j_gene: TRBJ2-7; abundance: .; d_gene: TRBD2; v_gene: TRBV29-1
CDR3nt: TGTGCCAGCAGTTTTGGGGGGACGACAGGTGATCAAGAGACCCAGTACTTC; CDR3aa: CASSFGGTTGDQETQYF; j_gene: TRBJ2-5; abundance: .; d_gene: .; v_gene: TRBV12-3/TRBV12-4
CDR3nt: TGTGCCATCAGTGACTGGGCTAGCGGGCTTTGGGAGCAGTTCTTC; CDR3aa: CAISDWASGLWEQFF; j_gene: TRBJ2-1; abundance: few; d_gene: TRBD2; v_gene: TRBV10-3
CDR3nt: TGTGCCAGCAGTCACGCAGGGAGGGAAGATACGCAGTATTTT; CDR3aa: CASSHAGREDTQYF; j_gene: TRBJ2-3; abundance: .; d_gene: TRBD2; v_gene: TRBV28
CDR3nt: TGTGCCATCAGTGAGCTCAGCACGTTTGAGCAGTTCTTC; CDR3aa: CAISELSTFEQFF; j_gene: TRBJ2-1; abundance: .; d_gene: .; v_gene: TRBV10-3
CDR3nt: TGTGCCAGCAGTTTAGGGACAGGGCCTGGGGCCAACGTCCTGACTTTC; CDR3aa: CASSLGTGPGANVLTF; j_gene: TRBJ2-6; abundance: .; d_gene: TRBD1; v_gene: TRBV12-3/TRBV12-4
CDR3nt: TGTGCCAGCAGCTTGCGGTCCACTGAAGCTTTCTTT; CDR3aa: CASSLRSTEAFF; j_gene: TRBJ1-1; abundance: many; d_gene: .; v_gene: TRBV7-9
CDR3nt: TGTGCCAGCAGGACGGGACGGAGGAACTATGGCTACACCTTC; CDR3aa: CASRTGRRNYGYTF; j_gene: TRBJ1-2; abundance: many; d_gene: .; v_gene: TRBV28
CDR3nt: TGCAGTGCTAACCGGGACACCTATTCACCCCTCCACTTT; CDR3aa: CSANRDTYSPLHF; j_gene: TRBJ1-6; abundance: many; d_gene: .; v_gene: TRBV20-1
CDR3nt: TGTGCCAGCACCAGACTAGCGGGAGGGGGAAATGAGCAGTTCTTC; CDR3aa: CASTRLAGGGNEQFF; j_gene: TRBJ2-1; abundance: .; d_gene: TRBD2; v_gene: TRBV28